The TCR beta chain described here comes from a study of T cell responses to AZD1222 COVID-19 vaccine. Study-wide results and limits: CD4 TCRs associated with vaccination spanned spike, dominating at 160-218 and 743-854. Repertoire sampling was restricted to post-peak T cell response timepoints. Recipients of AZD1222 seropositive at baseline numbered only 6 or 7.

Sequencing used immunoSEQ multiplex PCR; TCRdb keeps in-frame clones, though not all of them. The sample consists of roughly 60,000 clones, roughly 89% of them appearing once. With 1 base removed from V and 2 bases from J, the gap between germline ends came to 8 bases. CDR3 size: 14 residues. The germline V gene has CDR1 SGHRS and CDR2 YFSETQ. Comment on this clone: Its antigen is as yet unknown.

This TCR derives from an adult in good health. The chain couples TRBV5-1 to TRBJ2-3; D is unclear. The sequences come from peripheral blood, collected on day 0 of AZD1222 vaccination. CDR3 amino acids: CASSLKGFTDTQYF. The CDR3 bases are TGCGCCAGCAGCTTGAAAGGGTTCACAGATACGCAGTATTTT.